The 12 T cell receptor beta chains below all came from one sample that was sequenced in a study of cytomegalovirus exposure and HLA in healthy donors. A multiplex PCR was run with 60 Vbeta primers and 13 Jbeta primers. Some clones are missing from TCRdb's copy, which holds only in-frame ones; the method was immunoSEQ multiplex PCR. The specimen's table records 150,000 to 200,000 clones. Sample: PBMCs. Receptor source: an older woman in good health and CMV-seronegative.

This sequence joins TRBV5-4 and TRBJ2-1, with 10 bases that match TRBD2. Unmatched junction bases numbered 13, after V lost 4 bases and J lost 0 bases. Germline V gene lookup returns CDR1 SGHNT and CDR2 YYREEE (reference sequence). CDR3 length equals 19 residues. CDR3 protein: CASSGFSGGPSSSYNEQFF. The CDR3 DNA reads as TGTGCCAGCAGCGGATTTAGCGGGGGGCCCTCAAGCTCCTACAATGAGCAGTTCTTC.

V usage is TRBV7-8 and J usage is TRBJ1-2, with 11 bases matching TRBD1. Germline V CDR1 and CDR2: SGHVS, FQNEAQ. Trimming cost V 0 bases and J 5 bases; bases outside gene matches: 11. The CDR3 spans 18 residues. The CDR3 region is CASSLARAGQGARYGYTF. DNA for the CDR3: TGTGCCAGCAGCTTAGCACGAGCTGGACAGGGGGCGCGGTATGGCTACACCTTC.

The DNA for the CDR3 is TGCGCCAGCAGTGAGTCGCAGGGTCTTAATTCACCCCTCCACTTT. Its protein product is CASSESQGLNSPLHF. V usage is TRBV10-2 and J usage is TRBJ1-6, with D tentatively TRBD1 (5 bases). CDR3 length: 15 amino acids. V was clipped by 0 bases and J by 6 bases, with 9 bases between them. Germline lookup yields CDR1 WSHSY and CDR2 SAAADI.

The DNA of the CDR3 is TGTGCCAGCAGCCTGCCCGGGACATCTAGCACAGATACGCAGTATTTT. Translation gives CASSLPGTSSTDTQYF. The chain couples TRBV5-4 to TRBJ2-3; perhaps TRBD1 as D (6 bases). This CDR3 has 16 amino acids. V was cut by 4 bases and J by 0 bases, with 15 bases left in between. CDR1 SGHNT and CDR2 YYREEE come from the germline V gene (reference sequence).

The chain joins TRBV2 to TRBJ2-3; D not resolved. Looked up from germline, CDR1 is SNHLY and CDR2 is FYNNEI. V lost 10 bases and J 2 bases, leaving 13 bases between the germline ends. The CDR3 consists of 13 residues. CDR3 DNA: TGTGCCATCGAGATAACAGTCACAGATACGCAGTATTTT. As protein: CAIEITVTDTQYF.

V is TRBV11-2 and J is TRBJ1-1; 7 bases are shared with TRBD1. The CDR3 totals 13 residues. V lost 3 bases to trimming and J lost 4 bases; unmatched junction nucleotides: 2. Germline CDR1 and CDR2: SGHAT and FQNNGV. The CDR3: CASSFTGATEAFF. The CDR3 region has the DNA TGTGCCAGCAGCTTCACAGGGGCCACTGAAGCTTTCTTT.

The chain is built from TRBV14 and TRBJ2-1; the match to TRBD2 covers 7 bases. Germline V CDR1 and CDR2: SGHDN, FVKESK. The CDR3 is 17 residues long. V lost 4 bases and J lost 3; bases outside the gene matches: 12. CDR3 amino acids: CASSPKPRREHYNEQFF. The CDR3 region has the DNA TGTGCCAGCAGCCCTAAGCCGCGGCGGGAGCACTACAATGAGCAGTTCTTC.

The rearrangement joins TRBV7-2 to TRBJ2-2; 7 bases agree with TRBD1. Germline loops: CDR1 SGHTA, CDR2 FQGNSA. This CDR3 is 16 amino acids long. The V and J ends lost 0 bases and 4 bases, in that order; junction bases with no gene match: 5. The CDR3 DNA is TGTGCCAGCAGCTTAGCGCAAAGGGGGCTCACCGGGGAGCTGTTTTTT. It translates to CASSLAQRGLTGELFF.

The CDR3 is CASSSGQHSGANVLTF. CDR3 bases: TGTGCCAGTAGTTCCGGACAGCACTCTGGGGCCAACGTCCTGACTTTC. This sequence joins TRBV19 and TRBJ2-6; maybe TRBD1 (6 bases). Looked up from germline, CDR1 is LNHDA and CDR2 is SQIVND (reference sequence). This CDR3 is 16 amino acids long. V lost 5 bases to trimming and J lost 0 bases, with 11 bases between them. Filled out from reference TRBV19 and TRBJ2-6, the complete variable domain reads DGGITQSPKYLFRKEGQNVTLSCEQNLNHDAMYWYRQDPGQGLRLIYYSQIVNDFQKGDIAEGYSVSREKKESFPLTVTSAQKNPTAFYLCASSSGQHSGANVLTFGAGSRLTVL.

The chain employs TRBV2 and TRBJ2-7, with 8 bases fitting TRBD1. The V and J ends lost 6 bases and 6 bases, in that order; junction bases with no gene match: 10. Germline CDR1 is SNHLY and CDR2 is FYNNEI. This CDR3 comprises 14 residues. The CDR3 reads CASSPGQGPREQYF. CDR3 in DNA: TGTGCCAGCAGCCCAGGACAGGGACCCCGCGAGCAGTACTTC. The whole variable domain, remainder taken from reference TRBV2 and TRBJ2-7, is EPEVTQTPSHQVTQMGQEVILRCVPISNHLYFYWYRQILGQKVEFLVSFYNNEISEKSEIFDDQFSVERPDGSNFTLKIRSTKLEDSAMYFCASSPGQGPREQYFGPGTRLTVT.

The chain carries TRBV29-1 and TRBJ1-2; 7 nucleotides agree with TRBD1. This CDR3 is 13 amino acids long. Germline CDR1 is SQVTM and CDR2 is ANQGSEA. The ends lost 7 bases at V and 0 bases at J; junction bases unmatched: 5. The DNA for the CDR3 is TGCAGCGCATGGACAGGATCTAACTATGGCTACACCTTC. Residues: CSAWTGSNYGYTF. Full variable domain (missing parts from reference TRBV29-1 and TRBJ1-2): SAVISQKPSRDICQRGTSLTIQCQVDSQVTMMFWYRQQPGQSLTLIATANQGSEATYESGFVIDKFPISRPNLTFSTLTVSNMSPEDSSIYLCSAWTGSNYGYTFGSGTRLTVV.

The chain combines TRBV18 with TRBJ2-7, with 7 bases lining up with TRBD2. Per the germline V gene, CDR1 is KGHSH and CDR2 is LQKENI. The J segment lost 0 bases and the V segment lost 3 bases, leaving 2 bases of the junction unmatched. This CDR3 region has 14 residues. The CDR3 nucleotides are TGTGCCAGCTCACCGGGGACTAACTCCTACGAGCAGTACTTC. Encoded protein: CASSPGTNSYEQYF.